The next 19 T cell receptor beta chains were all read from a single sample in a study of blood T cell repertoires in COVID-19. Sequencing was performed with immunoSEQ multiplex PCR; in TCRdb, only in-frame clones are kept and a portion is missing. The sample consists of more than 95,000 clones, approximately 85% of them appearing once. Sequencing was performed on peripheral blood. The receptors derive from a young man with COVID-19, enrolled during active disease.

The gene calls are TRBV10-3 and TRBJ2-7; TRBD2 aligns across 8 bases. The germline V gene encodes CDR1 ENHRY and CDR2 SYGVKD. This CDR3 is 18 amino acids long. V was pared by 3 bases and J by 0 bases, with 13 bases of the junction left unmatched. The DNA for the CDR3 is TGTGCCATCAGTGACACTGGGGTAACGGGGGGGCACTCCTACGAGCAGTACTTC. The encoded protein is CAISDTGVTGGHSYEQYF.

The J gene is TRBJ2-7, the V gene TRBV29-1; D not resolved. Trimming removed 4 bases at V and 1 base at J, with 8 bases between. This CDR3 has 12 residues. Germline-derived CDR1 and CDR2 are SQVTM and ANQGSEA. The CDR3 protein is CSVVGRSYEQYF. The CDR3 coding sequence is TGCAGCGTTGTTGGCCGTTCCTACGAGCAGTACTTC.

V is TRBV13 and J is TRBJ2-5, with 8 bases that match TRBD1. Germline V gene lookup returns CDR1 PRHDT and CDR2 FYEKMQ (reference sequence). The CDR3 length is 15 residues. The J segment lost 3 bases and the V segment lost 2 bases, leaving 5 bases of the junction unmatched. CDR3 sequence: CASSLQGQGEETQYF. CDR3 sequence (DNA): TGTGCCAGCAGCTTACAAGGACAGGGAGAAGAGACCCAGTACTTC.

The V gene is TRBV6-5, the J gene TRBJ1-5; TRBD1 might be the D (5 bases). The CDR3 sequence is 11 residues long. CDR1 and CDR2 (germline): MNHEY, SVGAGI. V was cut by 8 bases and J by 12 bases, with 14 bases left in between. CDR3 bases: TGTGCCAGCGCTGATGGGGGGATCCAGCATTTT. Its protein product is CASADGGIQHF.

This clone was found once. The chain links TRBV2 to TRBJ2-7; 7 positions match TRBD1. The CDR3 sequence is 12 residues long. Germline V gene lookup returns CDR1 SNHLY and CDR2 FYNNEI. V gave up 3 bases and J gave up 4 bases; unmatched junction bases: 0. CDR3 bases: TGTGCCAGCAGTGACAGGGGGTACGAGCAGTACTTC. Translating it yields CASSDRGYEQYF.

This clone was seen just once. V is TRBV5-7 and J is TRBJ1-5, with D possibly TRBD1 on 6 matching bases. TRBV5-7 has ORF status, its function being uncertain. V gave up 3 bases and J gave up 0 bases, with 13 bases separating them. The CDR3 runs to 16 residues. The CDR3 DNA reads TGTGCCAGCAGCTCTGAGCAGGGGTATAGCAATCAGCCCCAGCATTTT. Translated, it gives CASSSEQGYSNQPQHF.

The V and J genes are TRBV2 and TRBJ1-2, with TRBD1 matching over 9 bases. CDR3 length equals 14 residues. Per germline, CDR1 SNHLY and CDR2 FYNNEI. J lost 4 bases, V lost 4 bases, and 4 bases had no gene match. This CDR3 reads CASSVDRGTYGYTF. DNA for the CDR3: TGTGCCAGCAGTGTTGACAGGGGGACCTATGGCTACACCTTC.

The rearrangement joins TRBV18 to TRBJ1-3; no definite D call. The CDR3 has 15 residues. Deletions cut 0 bases from V and 0 bases from J, with 6 bases between. From germline, CDR1 is KGHSH and CDR2 LQKENI. For the CDR3, the DNA is TGTGCCAGCTCACCACCTACGAGCTCTGGAAACACCATATATTTT. This encodes CASSPPTSSGNTIYF. Full variable domain (missing parts from reference TRBV18 and TRBJ1-3): NAGVMQNPRHLVRRRGQEARLRCSPMKGHSHVYWYRQLPEEGLKFMVYLQKENIIDESGMPKERFSAEFPKEGPSILRIQQVVRGDSAAYFCASSPPTSSGNTIYFGEGSWLTVV.

This rearrangement joins TRBV5-5 to TRBJ1-1, with TRBD1 matching 10 bases. The CDR3 length is 16 residues. Germline CDR1 SGHKS, CDR2 YYEKEE (reference sequence). The trim removed 5 bases at V and 3 bases at J, leaving 10 bases unmatched. The DNA of the CDR3 is TGTGCCAGCAGGGGACAGGGGACCGATTTGGACACTGAAGCTTTCTTT. Encoded protein: CASRGQGTDLDTEAFF.

The table lists this clone with a count of one. The chain couples TRBV13 to TRBJ2-2; D remains unclear. Germline CDR1 PRHDT, CDR2 FYEKMQ (reference sequence). V was trimmed by 0 bases and J by 6 bases, leaving 5 bases between them. The CDR3 is 13 amino acids. The CDR3 sequence is CASSLGYPGELFF. The CDR3, as DNA: TGTGCCAGCAGCTTAGGGTATCCCGGGGAGCTGTTTTTT.

The chain is built from TRBV6-6 and TRBJ2-2; D is unclear. The ends were cut back, 2 bases at V and 5 bases at J, with 9 bases in the middle. This CDR3 contains 14 residues. The germline V gene has CDR1 MNHNY and CDR2 SVGAGI (reference sequence). In DNA form, the CDR3 reads TGTGCCAGCAGTTACAGCTCCAATACCGGGGAGCTGTTTTTT. Translating gives CASSYSSNTGELFF.

J is TRBJ2-3 and V is TRBV5-4, with D perhaps TRBD2 (6 bases). This CDR3 spans 13 amino acids. Trimming removed 1 base at V and 4 bases at J, with 7 bases between. The germline CDR1 and CDR2 sequences are SGHNT and YYREEE (reference sequence). The CDR3 DNA reads as TGTGCCAGCAGCTTGTCGGGGGCAGATACGCAGTATTTT. Translated: CASSLSGADTQYF.

This chain uses TRBV7-3 with TRBJ2-5; D may be TRBD1 (6 bases). Trimming took 5 bases from V and 5 from J, leaving 12 bases between them. The CDR3 loop spans 13 amino acids. Germline-derived CDR1 and CDR2 are SGHTA and FQGTGA. CDR3 nucleotide sequence: TGTGCCAGCAGCCCGGGACAAAGTGAGACCCAGTACTTC. Translated, it gives CASSPGQSETQYF.

V gene TRBV6-5 combines with J gene TRBJ2-1; TRBD2 matches 7 bases. The germline CDR1 and CDR2 sequences are MNHEY and SVGAGI. The CDR3 has 15 residues. The junction had 9 bases not matched to a gene; V was cut back by 4 bases and J by 6 bases. Here the CDR3 DNA reads TGTGCCAGCAGTTCAGGACTAGATTATGGCAATGAGCAGTTCTTC. It encodes CASSSGLDYGNEQFF.

The chain combines TRBV6-5 with TRBJ1-2; perhaps TRBD1 as D (5 bases). Trimming stripped 8 bases from V and 4 bases from J, with 20 bases between. CDR1 is MNHEY and CDR2 is SVGAGI in the germline V gene. CDR3 length equals 15 residues. The CDR3 coding sequence is TGTGCCAGCGTAATGGGACTGGGGCTCGGCTATGGCTACACCTTC. It specifies CASVMGLGLGYGYTF.

The gene calls are TRBV6-6 and TRBJ1-5; 11 bases are a match to TRBD1. This CDR3 region has 13 residues. Germline V CDR1 and CDR2: MNHNY, SVGAGI (reference sequence). V shed 8 bases, J shed 5 bases, and the junction held 2 bases outside the gene matches. CDR3 sequence (DNA): TGTGCCAGCGGGACAGGGGGAGATCAGCCCCAGCATTTT. Protein: CASGTGGDQPQHF.

The CDR3 reads CASSLRQGNTGELFF. In nucleotides, the CDR3 is TGCGCCAGCAGCTTGAGACAGGGAAACACCGGGGAGCTGTTTTTT. The rearrangement joins TRBV5-1 to TRBJ2-2; TRBD1 agrees at 7 bases. The ends lost 1 base at V and 2 bases at J; junction bases unmatched: 2. Germline-derived CDR1 and CDR2 are SGHRS and YFSETQ. CDR3 length equals 15 residues. The whole variable domain, remainder taken from reference TRBV5-1 and TRBJ2-2, is KAGVTQTPRYLIKTRGQQVTLSCSPISGHRSVSWYQQTPGQGLQFLFEYFSETQRNKGNFPGRFSGRQFSNSRSEMNVSTLELGDSALYLCASSLRQGNTGELFFGEGSRLTVL.

The chain employs TRBV24-1 and TRBJ2-3, with TRBD2 matching over 9 bases. After removal of 0 bases from V and 2 bases from J, the junction contained 8 bases not matched to a gene. This CDR3 has 18 residues. Germline lookup yields CDR1 KGHDR and CDR2 SFDVKD. The CDR3, as DNA: TGTGCCACCAGTGATTTGCAAAGTAGCGGGGGAGACACAGATACGCAGTATTTT. It yields the protein CATSDLQSSGGDTDTQYF.

This clone has ten or more counts. The rearrangement uses TRBV13 and TRBJ1-1; tentative D call: TRBD1 (6 bases). Germline V gives CDR1 PRHDT, CDR2 FYEKMQ (reference sequence). The CDR3 is 14 residues long. V lost 2 bases to trimming and J lost 0 bases, with 7 bases between them. The CDR3 DNA sequence: TGTGCCAGCAGCTTAACAGGGCTGAACACTGAAGCTTTCTTT. Translating gives CASSLTGLNTEAFF.